One and the same sample provided the 28 T cell receptor beta chains below, sequenced in a study of blood T cell repertoires in COVID-19 (dated by TCRdb to about 2020). The library came from the immunoSEQ multiplex PCR assay. TCRdb limited this immuneACCESS table to in-frame rearrangements with V and J called. A share of clones is missing; checked studies link under half to unresolved V genes, and the rest is unexplained. This sample lists around 320,000 clones; roughly 90% were detected once. Under 3.5% of the sample comes from the top ten. The specimen sequenced was PBMCs or T cells enriched from blood (not recorded which). The receptors stem from a woman between 50 and 59 years old who had been exposed to COVID-19.

This chain links TRBV19 with TRBJ1-6, with TRBD1 matching over 8 bases. Unmatched junction bases numbered 6, after V lost 6 bases and J lost 5 bases. CDR1 and CDR2 from the germline V gene are LNHDA and SQIVND (reference sequence). The CDR3 has 15 amino acids. CDR3 sequence reads: CASSTGQANNSPLHF. The CDR3 DNA reads as TGTGCCAGTAGCACGGGACAGGCAAATAATTCACCCCTCCACTTT.

This chain links TRBV5-3 with TRBJ2-3; tentative D call: TRBD1 (5 bases). TRBV5-3 is an open reading frame whose function is uncertain. The V gene lost 3 bases and the J gene lost 6 bases, with 17 bases spanning the gap. The CDR3 is 15 residues long. CDR3 in DNA: TGTGCCAGAAGCTCCCGACAGAGACTGTTGGATACGCAGTATTTT. The encoded protein is CARSSRQRLLDTQYF.

The chain joins TRBV6-1 to TRBJ1-5; D is ambiguous. Trimming removed 1 base at V and 0 bases at J, with 7 bases between. Looked up from germline, CDR1 is MNHNS and CDR2 is SASEGT. The CDR3 length is 15 residues. The CDR3 DNA reads as TGTGCCAGCAGTGAAGGAGGGTTTAGCAATCAGCCCCAGCATTTT. Amino acid sequence: CASSEGGFSNQPQHF.

The genes are TRBV12-3 or TRBV12-4 and TRBJ1-1; D is unclear. V was cut by 10 bases and J by 5 bases, with 14 bases left in between. The CDR3 is 12 amino acids. CDR3 sequence (DNA): TGTGCCACCCAATTTTTTTTGACTGAAGCTTTCTTT. It is translated as CATQFFLTEAFF.

The chain is built from TRBV30 and TRBJ1-5, with 7 bases lining up with TRBD1. The germline CDR1 and CDR2 sequences are GTSNPN and SVGIG (reference sequence). V lost 1 base to trimming and J lost 4 bases; unmatched junction nucleotides: 4. The CDR3 has 14 residues. The CDR3 here is CAWSEYRGNQPQHF. CDR3 DNA sequence: TGTGCCTGGAGTGAATACAGGGGTAATCAGCCCCAGCATTTT.

The gene calls are TRBV7-2 and TRBJ2-1; D might be TRBD1 (7 bases). Germline CDR1 is SGHTA and CDR2 is FQGNSA. The CDR3 is made up of 15 amino acids. The V and J ends lost 5 bases and 4 bases respectively, with 15 bases between them. The CDR3 sequence is CASSQAGGPYNEQFF. In DNA form, the CDR3 reads TGTGCCAGCAGCCAAGCAGGGGGGCCGTACAATGAGCAGTTCTTC.

The J gene is TRBJ1-2, the V gene TRBV9, with D possibly TRBD1 on 5 matching bases. Germline CDR1 is SGDLS and CDR2 is YYNGEE. The CDR3 totals 13 residues. V was pared by 3 bases and J by 6 bases, with 12 bases between. CDR3 DNA: TGTGCCAGCAGCGGGTCAGGGAACCATGGCTACACCTTC. Residues: CASSGSGNHGYTF.

The chain links TRBV19 to TRBJ2-3; weak D call: TRBD2 (5 bases). CDR1 is LNHDA, CDR2 SQIVND, per germline (reference sequence). The CDR3 covers 12 residues. Trimming took 6 bases from V and 5 from J, leaving 9 bases between them. The CDR3 protein is CASRARGDTQYF. CDR3 sequence (DNA): TGTGCCAGTAGGGCTCGGGGAGATACGCAGTATTTT.

This chain links TRBV11-2 with TRBJ2-7, with 9 nucleotides matching TRBD2. The CDR3 sequence is 17 residues long. CDR1 is SGHAT, CDR2 FQNNGV, per germline. V shed 5 bases, J shed 5 bases, and the junction held 16 bases outside the gene matches. As DNA, the CDR3 is TGTGCCAGCAGCCGATACGCCTCCCAGCGGGGGGCCGACGAGCAGTACTTC. It translates to CASSRYASQRGADEQYF.

The chain is built from TRBV7-9 and TRBJ2-3; 12 nucleotides agree with TRBD2. Looked up from germline, CDR1 is SEHNR and CDR2 is FQNEAQ (reference sequence). Unmatched junction bases numbered 4, after V lost 4 bases and J lost 2 bases. This CDR3 region has 16 residues. Written as DNA, the CDR3 is TGTGCCAGCAGCTCCGGACTAGCGGGGTACACAGATACGCAGTATTTT. Translated: CASSSGLAGYTDTQYF.

J is TRBJ1-4 and V is TRBV25-1, with D tentatively TRBD1 (5 bases). The CDR3 consists of 15 residues. The germline CDR1 and CDR2 sequences are MGHDK and SYGVNS. V was shortened by 4 bases and J by 7 bases, with 16 bases between the two germline ends. CDR3 in amino acids: CASSGQTAPIEKLFF. CDR3 bases: TGTGCCAGCAGTGGCCAGACAGCCCCAATTGAAAAACTGTTTTTT.

The rearrangement uses TRBV19 and TRBJ2-3; 12 bases are shared with TRBD1. Germline CDR1 and CDR2: LNHDA and SQIVND (reference sequence). CDR3 length equals 15 residues. Germline trimming cut 6 bases from V and 6 bases from J; bases unmatched to any gene: 7. In DNA form, the CDR3 reads TGTGCCAGTAGCAGTGGGACAGGGGGCTTGGATACGCAGTATTTT. Residues: CASSSGTGGLDTQYF.

This clone was detected many times. The gene calls are TRBV5-4 and TRBJ1-4, with 11 bases that match TRBD1. J gave up 6 bases and V 4 bases, and 2 bases lay outside the gene matches. This CDR3 has 14 residues. Germline CDR1 is SGHNT and CDR2 is YYREEE (reference sequence). The CDR3: CASSEDRGHEKLFF. In DNA, the CDR3 is TGTGCCAGCAGCGAGGACAGGGGGCATGAAAAACTGTTTTTT.

The chain carries TRBV25-1 and TRBJ2-2; possible D gene TRBD1, 6 bases. CDR3 length: 15 residues. The V end was cut by 6 bases, the J end by 5 bases, with 16 bases between. CDR1 is MGHDK and CDR2 is SYGVNS in the germline V gene. CDR3 DNA: TGTGCCAGCAGATCCCCCAGGGGTGTAACCGGGGAGCTGTTTTTT. Residues: CASRSPRGVTGELFF.

The chain links TRBV19 to TRBJ1-2; weak D call: TRBD1 (5 bases). From germline, CDR1 is LNHDA and CDR2 SQIVND (reference sequence). The CDR3 has 15 amino acids. Trimming stripped 5 bases from V and 3 bases from J, with 16 bases between. CDR3 sequence: CASSLLQGVDYGYTF. The CDR3 DNA is TGTGCCAGTAGTCTCCTCCAGGGTGTGGACTATGGCTACACCTTC.

The gene calls are TRBV27 and TRBJ1-1; TRBD1 might be the D (6 bases). CDR1 is MNHEY and CDR2 is SMNVEV in the germline V gene (reference sequence). The V end was cut by 6 bases, the J end by 0 bases, with 17 bases between. This CDR3 region has 16 residues. The CDR3 loop is CASSFRSDSMNTEAFF. The CDR3 coding sequence is TGTGCCAGCAGCTTCCGATCGGACAGTATGAACACTGAAGCTTTCTTT.

The rearrangement links TRBV20-1 to TRBJ2-7; D is ambiguous. Trimming cost V 3 bases and J 4 bases, with 16 bases left between them. CDR3 length equals 14 residues. The germline V gene encodes CDR1 DFQATT and CDR2 SNEGSKA (reference sequence). CDR3 loop: CSASPPKRSYEQYF. As DNA, the CDR3 is TGCAGTGCTAGTCCCCCCAAAAGGAGTTACGAGCAGTACTTC.

The chain recombines TRBV9 with TRBJ2-7, with a tentative D call TRBD1 (5 bases). CDR1 is SGDLS, CDR2 YYNGEE, per germline. Trimming stripped 0 bases from V and 4 bases from J, with 11 bases between. The CDR3 covers 14 residues. The CDR3 is CASSVGQGRYEQYF. DNA for the CDR3: TGTGCCAGCAGCGTAGGGCAGGGAAGATACGAGCAGTACTTC.

The chain combines TRBV3-1 (or the pseudogene TRBV3-2) with TRBJ2-1, with TRBD2 identical over 8 bases. Looked up from germline, CDR1 is LGHDT and CDR2 is YNNKEL (reference sequence). Trimming took 1 base from V and 7 from J; bases not matched to a gene: 12. This CDR3 contains 17 residues. The CDR3 DNA reads TGTGCCAGCAGCCAAGTCCATCGGGGGGGCTCCTCAAATGAGCAGTTCTTC. As protein: CASSQVHRGGSSNEQFF.

This clone was seen just once. V and J are TRBV30 and TRBJ1-1; D ambiguous. Trimming removed 3 bases at V and 2 bases at J, with 10 bases between. Germline V CDR1 and CDR2: GTSNPN, SVGIG (reference sequence). The CDR3 length is 13 residues. The CDR3 DNA sequence: TGTGCCTGGAGCGCCCAGGAAAACACTGAAGCTTTCTTT. Encoded protein: CAWSAQENTEAFF.

The chain uses TRBV28 and TRBJ2-6; 9 nucleotides match TRBD1. There are 16 residues in the CDR3. The germline V gene has CDR1 MDHEN and CDR2 SYDVKM. V was clipped by 9 bases and J by 1 base; unmatched bases: 7. The CDR3 DNA reads as TGTGCCAGTACGGGACAGGGTAAATCTGGGGCCAACGTCCTGACTTTC. It specifies CASTGQGKSGANVLTF.

The V gene is TRBV5-1, the J gene TRBJ2-1; 12 bases map to TRBD2. CDR1 is SGHRS, CDR2 YFSETQ, per germline. The J segment lost 5 bases and the V segment lost 0 bases, leaving 3 bases of the junction unmatched. The CDR3 spans 16 residues. The CDR3 reads CASSLDTSGGNNEQFF. The CDR3 DNA is TGCGCCAGCAGCTTGGACACTAGCGGGGGGAACAATGAGCAGTTCTTC. The full variable domain, completed using reference TRBV5-1 and TRBJ2-1, is KAGVTQTPRYLIKTRGQQVTLSCSPISGHRSVSWYQQTPGQGLQFLFEYFSETQRNKGNFPGRFSGRQFSNSRSEMNVSTLELGDSALYLCASSLDTSGGNNEQFFGPGTRLTVL.

The CDR3 DNA follows: TGTGCCAGCAGCTTAGCCCTGGCCGCCGAGCAGTACTTC. The encoded protein is CASSLALAAEQYF. The gene calls are TRBV7-2 and TRBJ2-7; D is unclear. Trimming shortened V by 0 bases and J by 6 bases, and 9 bases separated the two germline ends. This CDR3 is built from 13 residues. Germline V gene lookup returns CDR1 SGHTA and CDR2 FQGNSA.

The rearrangement uses TRBV10-3 and TRBJ2-7; D might be TRBD1 (6 bases). V was pared by 6 bases and J by 3 bases, with 9 bases between. CDR3 length: 12 amino acids. Germline assignment: CDR1 ENHRY and CDR2 SYGVKD. CDR3 protein: CAIRGDNYEQYF. The CDR3 DNA follows: TGTGCCATCAGGGGGGACAACTACGAGCAGTACTTC.

CDR3 loop: CASSSGFPQGEQFF. CDR3 nucleotide sequence: TGCGCCAGCAGCTCGGGGTTCCCCCAAGGTGAGCAGTTCTTC. The rearrangement joins TRBV5-1 to TRBJ2-1; tentative D call: TRBD2 (5 bases). CDR1 and CDR2 (germline): SGHRS, YFSETQ. The CDR3 is made up of 14 amino acids. V lost 3 bases and J 9 bases, leaving 16 bases between the germline ends.

The J gene is TRBJ2-6, the V gene TRBV29-1, with a possible D match to TRBD1 (5 bases). The CDR3 totals 19 residues. The V gene lost 6 bases and the J gene lost 1 base, with 25 bases spanning the gap. Germline CDR1 reads SQVTM; CDR2 reads ANQGSEA. The DNA for the CDR3 is TGCAGCGTCACATCCCGCCACCTTACTCAGGGATCTGGGGCCAACGTCCTGACTTTC. Translating it yields CSVTSRHLTQGSGANVLTF. Using reference TRBV29-1 and TRBJ2-6 for the parts outside the CDR3, the full variable domain is SAVISQKPSRDICQRGTSLTIQCQVDSQVTMMFWYRQQPGQSLTLIATANQGSEATYESGFVIDKFPISRPNLTFSTLTVSNMSPEDSSIYLCSVTSRHLTQGSGANVLTFGAGSRLTVL.

This clone occurred a few times. V is TRBV5-8 and J is TRBJ1-5; D gene ambiguous. Germline loops: CDR1 SGHTS, CDR2 YDEGEE. V lost 4 bases and J lost 9, with 14 bases in between. This CDR3 comprises 13 residues. The CDR3 DNA follows: TGTGCCAGCAGCCGGGCCCAGGAGGGGCCCCAGCATTTT. It yields the protein CASSRAQEGPQHF.

J is TRBJ2-1 and V is TRBV7-6; 8 nucleotides match TRBD2. The V and J ends lost 4 bases and 6 bases, in that order; junction bases with no gene match: 5. Germline V gives CDR1 SGHVS, CDR2 FNYEAQ. The CDR3 consists of 14 residues. Written as DNA, the CDR3 is TGTGCCAGCAGCTCCCGGGGGGGGGCCAATGAGCAGTTCTTC. It translates to CASSSRGGANEQFF.